Presented here are 19 T cell receptor beta chains from one specimen sequenced in a study of blood T cell repertoires in COVID-19. Measured with immunoSEQ multiplex PCR; TCRdb has only the in-frame clones, and not every one. This sample has approximately 69,000 clones, with roughly 80% found just once. The sample comprised peripheral blood. These receptors were obtained from a woman aged 70 to 79 with acute or convalescent COVID-19.

This clone was observed a handful of times. The gene calls are TRBV18 and TRBJ2-7; 14 positions match TRBD2. The CDR3 covers 20 residues. Trimming at V came to 3 bases and at J to 0 bases, leaving 13 bases not matched to a gene. Germline V gene lookup returns CDR1 KGHSH and CDR2 LQKENI. The CDR3 DNA reads TGTGCCAGCTCACCCGGGACTAGCGGGGGTGACCACCCCCGCTCCTACGAGCAGTACTTC. Its protein is CASSPGTSGGDHPRSYEQYF.

V and J are TRBV30 and TRBJ2-7; D unclear. Germline loops: CDR1 GTSNPN, CDR2 SVGIG (reference sequence). CDR3 size: 12 residues. The V end was cut by 0 bases, the J end by 5 bases, with 8 bases between. The CDR3 DNA sequence: TGTGCCTGGAGTGTACAGTCCCACGAGCAGTACTTC. Translated, it gives CAWSVQSHEQYF.

This chain connects TRBV6-1 to TRBJ1-2; the D gene is possibly TRBD1 (5 bases). The germline V gene has CDR1 MNHNS and CDR2 SASEGT. The CDR3 length is 16 residues. The V and J ends lost 0 bases and 9 bases respectively, with 20 bases between them. In DNA, the CDR3 is TGTGCCAGCAGTGAAGCGCTTGGGTGGCAGGGTGGGAGCTACACCTTC. This encodes CASSEALGWQGGSYTF.

This clone was counted a few times. This chain uses TRBV5-1 with TRBJ2-7; tentative D call: TRBD1 (5 bases). CDR3 size: 15 residues. The germline V gene has CDR1 SGHRS and CDR2 YFSETQ. Trimming stripped 2 bases from V and 5 bases from J, with 17 bases between. The CDR3 sequence: CASSLIGRQGNEQYF. CDR3 bases: TGCGCCAGCAGCTTAATCGGTCGGCAGGGTAACGAGCAGTACTTC.

The rearrangement links TRBV7-2 to TRBJ1-6, with a possible D match to TRBD1 (5 bases). The CDR3 length is 15 residues. Germline assignment: CDR1 SGHTA and CDR2 FQGNSA. V shed 2 bases and J shed 7 bases, with 12 bases lying between them. CDR3 nucleotides: TGTGCCAGCAGCTTACGGGGGGGTTGGAATTCACCCCTCCACTTT. Protein: CASSLRGGWNSPLHF.

This rearrangement joins TRBV7-3 to TRBJ2-7; no clear D gene. The CDR3 length is 14 residues. V was shortened by 1 base and J by 4 bases, with 11 bases between the two germline ends. Germline assignment: CDR1 SGHTA and CDR2 FQGTGA. CDR3 DNA: TGTGCCAGCAGCTTAAGCGGCGCACCATACGAGCAGTACTTC. It yields the protein CASSLSGAPYEQYF.

The chain couples TRBV6-5 to TRBJ1-1; 7 nucleotides match TRBD1. J was trimmed by 11 bases and V by 7 bases; bases with no gene match: 13. Looked up from germline, CDR1 is MNHEY and CDR2 is SVGAGI. The CDR3 spans 13 residues. CDR3 in amino acids: CASNRDRADRAFF. The CDR3 DNA follows: TGTGCCAGCAACCGAGACAGGGCGGATAGGGCTTTCTTT.

CDR3 sequence reads: CASSQDAQGGYGYTF. The CDR3 DNA reads as TGCGCCAGCAGCCAAGATGCCCAGGGGGGCTATGGCTACACCTTC. This chain uses TRBV4-1 with TRBJ1-2; 7 positions agree with TRBD1. The CDR3 runs to 15 residues. V was pared by 0 bases and J by 4 bases, with 5 bases of the junction left unmatched. From germline, CDR1 is MGHRA and CDR2 YSYEKL.

V is TRBV27 and J is TRBJ2-1; 13 nucleotides match TRBD2. From germline, CDR1 is MNHEY and CDR2 SMNVEV (reference sequence). This CDR3 contains 14 residues. Unmatched junction bases numbered 1, after V lost 4 bases and J lost 7 bases. CDR3 DNA: TGTGCCAGCAGTTCGGGACTAGCGGGGAATGAGCAGTTCTTC. It yields the protein CASSSGLAGNEQFF.

The chain employs TRBV10-3 and TRBJ2-7; D might be TRBD1 (6 bases). The CDR3 sequence is 11 residues long. V was clipped by 6 bases and J by 3 bases, with 6 bases between them. Looked up from germline, CDR1 is ENHRY and CDR2 is SYGVKD. CDR3 sequence (DNA): TGTGCCATCAGGGACAGCTACGAGCAGTACTTC. Amino acid sequence: CAIRDSYEQYF.

This chain connects TRBV7-6 to TRBJ2-7, with 10 bases aligning to TRBD2. From germline, CDR1 is SGHVS and CDR2 FNYEAQ. The J segment lost 12 bases and the V segment lost 3 bases, leaving 14 bases of the junction unmatched. The CDR3 spans 15 residues. CDR3 region: CASSLDLAGAFLWYF. The CDR3 coding sequence is TGTGCCAGCAGCTTGGATCTAGCGGGAGCCTTTTTATGGTACTTC.

This clone was counted a single time. The gene calls are TRBV2 and TRBJ1-4, with unresolved D. Germline V CDR1 and CDR2: SNHLY, FYNNEI. This CDR3 contains 17 residues. V lost 8 bases, J lost 0 bases, and 19 bases lay in between. The CDR3 DNA reads TGTGCCAGCCGTGCGGTCCTGCGGAAAGCAACTAATGAAAAACTGTTTTTT. Its protein product is CASRAVLRKATNEKLFF. Together with reference TRBV2 and TRBJ1-4, the CDR3 gives the full variable domain: EPEVTQTPSHQVTQMGQEVILRCVPISNHLYFYWYRQILGQKVEFLVSFYNNEISEKSEIFDDQFSVERPDGSNFTLKIRSTKLEDSAMYFCASRAVLRKATNEKLFFGSGTQLSVL.

This clone was seen only a few times. This chain joins TRBV28 and TRBJ1-4; tentatively, D is TRBD1 (6 bases). This CDR3 comprises 15 residues. Germline assignment: CDR1 MDHEN and CDR2 SYDVKM. The V gene lost 5 bases and the J gene lost 8 bases, with 18 bases spanning the gap. This CDR3 reads CASSPGQAFGEKLFF. The CDR3 region has the DNA TGTGCCAGCAGTCCGGGACAAGCGTTTGGGGAAAAACTGTTTTTT.

The rearrangement links TRBV19 to TRBJ1-4; D unclear. The CDR3 has 15 residues. With 6 bases removed from V and 0 bases from J, the gap between germline ends came to 11 bases. CDR1 and CDR2 from the germline V gene are LNHDA and SQIVND (reference sequence). Written as DNA, the CDR3 is TGTGCCAGTAGGTCACACAGAGCAACTAATGAAAAACTGTTTTTT. This gives the protein CASRSHRATNEKLFF.

V usage is TRBV9 and J usage is TRBJ2-3, with TRBD2 matching 7 bases. Losses at the gene ends were 4 bases for V and 1 base for J; bases not matched to a gene: 6. Germline lookup yields CDR1 SGDLS and CDR2 YYNGEE. This CDR3 is 15 amino acids long. The CDR3 DNA follows: TGTGCCAGCAGCAATCGACTAGCCGGCACAGATACGCAGTATTTT. Translating gives CASSNRLAGTDTQYF.

Worth noting for this clone: Sequence at one end of the junction differs from germline and may be a read error. Here the CDR3 reads CASRPTSGNAEAFF. In nucleotides, the CDR3 is TGTGCCAGCAGACCTACTTCGGGGAACGCTGAAGCTTTCTTT. The chain uses TRBV6-5 and TRBJ1-1; the D is unclear. Germline V gives CDR1 MNHEY, CDR2 SVGAGI. The CDR3 length is 14 residues.

The rearrangement joins TRBV7-2 to TRBJ1-1; the D gene is possibly TRBD1 (6 bases). V lost 1 base and J lost 2, with 14 bases in between. CDR3 size: 16 residues. The V gene's germline CDR1 is SGHTA and CDR2 FQGNSA. The CDR3 sequence: CASSLVGGAANTEAFF. The CDR3 nucleotides read TGTGCCAGCAGCTTAGTCGGGGGGGCAGCTAACACTGAAGCTTTCTTT. The full variable domain, with the rest looked up from reference TRBV7-2 and TRBJ1-1, is GAGVSQSPSNKVTEKGKDVELRCDPISGHTALYWYRQSLGQGLEFLIYFQGNSAPDKSGLPSDRFSAERTGGSVSTLTIQRTQQEDSAVYLCASSLVGGAANTEAFFGQGTRLTVV.

CDR3 amino acids: CASSFTAPRSEAFF. In nucleotides, the CDR3 is TGCGCCAGCAGCTTCACGGCGCCGAGGTCTGAAGCTTTCTTT. This rearrangement joins TRBV5-1 to TRBJ1-1; D gene ambiguous. Germline V lookup: CDR1 SGHRS, CDR2 YFSETQ. Trimming took 2 bases from V and 6 from J, leaving 14 bases between them. The CDR3 is made up of 14 amino acids.

The V call is TRBV18, the J call TRBJ1-5, with 7 bases matching TRBD1. V dropped 3 bases and J dropped 6; count of bases not matched to a gene: 11. Germline V gene data show CDR1 as KGHSH and CDR2 as LQKENI. CDR3 size: 16 residues. In nucleotides, the CDR3 is TGTGCCAGCTCACCCACAGGGGATCGTCAGCGTCAGCCCCAGCATTTT. This gives the protein CASSPTGDRQRQPQHF.